The clone carrying this T cell receptor (beta chain) was seen a few times. Other DNA sequences in this sample translate to the same CDR3. Everyone who took part was about 18 to 89 years old, and they came from about 25 US areas. Participants had their cohort set by participant-reported clinical history. The data are from a study of blood T cell repertoires in COVID-19. The wider study: Samples representing acute and convalescent COVID-19 were sourced from the United States, Italy and Spain.

Sequenced by immunoSEQ multiplex PCR; TCRdb stores in-frame clones only, minus some. The data contain about 310,000 clones, roughly 90% of them singletons. The sample comprised PBMCs or T cells enriched from blood (not recorded which). The receptor's source is a man aged 55 to 70 who had recovered from COVID-19.

CDR3 DNA sequence: TGTGCCAGCAGCTTAGTGGGGGGGACCGGGGAGCTGTTTTTT. Amino acid sequence: CASSLVGGTGELFF. The chain carries TRBV7-2 and TRBJ2-2; TRBD2 aligns across 7 bases. V dropped 1 base and J dropped 5; count of bases not matched to a gene: 1. CDR1 and CDR2 (germline): SGHTA, FQGNSA. The CDR3 spans 14 residues.